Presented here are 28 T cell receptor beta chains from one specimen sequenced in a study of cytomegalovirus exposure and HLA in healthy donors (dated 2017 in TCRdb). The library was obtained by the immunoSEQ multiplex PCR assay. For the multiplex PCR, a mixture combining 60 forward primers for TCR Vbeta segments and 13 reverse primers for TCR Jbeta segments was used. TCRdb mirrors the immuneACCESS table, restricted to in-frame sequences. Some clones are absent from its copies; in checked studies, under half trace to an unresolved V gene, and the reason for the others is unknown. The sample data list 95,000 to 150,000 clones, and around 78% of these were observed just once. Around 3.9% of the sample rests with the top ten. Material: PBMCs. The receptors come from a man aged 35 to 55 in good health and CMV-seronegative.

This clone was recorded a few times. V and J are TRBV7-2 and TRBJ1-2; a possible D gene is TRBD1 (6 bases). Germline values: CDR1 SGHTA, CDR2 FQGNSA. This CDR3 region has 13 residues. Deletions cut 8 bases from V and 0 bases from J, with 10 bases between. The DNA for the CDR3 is TGTGCCAGCGGGCAGGGGCCTAACTATGGCTACACCTTC. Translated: CASGQGPNYGYTF.

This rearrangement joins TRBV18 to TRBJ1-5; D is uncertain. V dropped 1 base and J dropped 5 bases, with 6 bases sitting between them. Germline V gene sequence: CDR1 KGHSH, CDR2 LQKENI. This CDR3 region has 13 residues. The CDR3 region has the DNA TGTGCCAGCTCACCACAGGGAGATCAGCCCCAGCATTTT. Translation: CASSPQGDQPQHF. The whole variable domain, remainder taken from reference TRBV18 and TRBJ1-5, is NAGVMQNPRHLVRRRGQEARLRCSPMKGHSHVYWYRQLPEEGLKFMVYLQKENIIDESGMPKERFSAEFPKEGPSILRIQQVVRGDSAAYFCASSPQGDQPQHFGDGTRLSIL.

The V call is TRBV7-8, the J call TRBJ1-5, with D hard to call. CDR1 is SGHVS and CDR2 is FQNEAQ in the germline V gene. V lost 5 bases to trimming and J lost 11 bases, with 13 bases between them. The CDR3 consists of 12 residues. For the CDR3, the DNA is TGTGCCAGCAGCCAAAGCCTAAACGCCCAGCATTTT. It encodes CASSQSLNAQHF.

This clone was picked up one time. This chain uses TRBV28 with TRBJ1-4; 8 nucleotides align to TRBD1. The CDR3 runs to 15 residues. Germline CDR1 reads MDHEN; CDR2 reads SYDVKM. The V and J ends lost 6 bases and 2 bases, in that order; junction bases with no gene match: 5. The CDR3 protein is CASRSQGGTNEKLFF. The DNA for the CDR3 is TGTGCCAGCAGATCACAGGGGGGGACTAATGAAAAACTGTTTTTT.

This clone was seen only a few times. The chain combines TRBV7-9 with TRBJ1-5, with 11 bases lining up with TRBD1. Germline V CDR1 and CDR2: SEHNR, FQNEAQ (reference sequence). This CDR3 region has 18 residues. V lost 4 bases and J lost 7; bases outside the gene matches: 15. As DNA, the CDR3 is TGTGCCAGCAGCTCTCGCGGGACAGGGGGTGTAGAGGACCAGCCCCAGCATTTT. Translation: CASSSRGTGGVEDQPQHF.

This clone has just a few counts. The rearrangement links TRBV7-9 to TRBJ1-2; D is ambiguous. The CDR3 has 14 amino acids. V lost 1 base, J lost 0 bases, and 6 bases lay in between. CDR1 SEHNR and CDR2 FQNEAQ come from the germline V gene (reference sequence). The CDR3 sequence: CASSLELANYGYTF. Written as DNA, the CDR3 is TGTGCCAGCAGCTTAGAGTTAGCTAACTATGGCTACACCTTC. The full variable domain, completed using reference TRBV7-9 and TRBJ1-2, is DTGVSQNPRHKITKRGQNVTFRCDPISEHNRLYWYRQTLGQGPEFLTYFQNEAQLEKSRLLSDRFSAERPKGSFSTLEIQRTEQGDSAMYLCASSLELANYGYTFGSGTRLTVV.

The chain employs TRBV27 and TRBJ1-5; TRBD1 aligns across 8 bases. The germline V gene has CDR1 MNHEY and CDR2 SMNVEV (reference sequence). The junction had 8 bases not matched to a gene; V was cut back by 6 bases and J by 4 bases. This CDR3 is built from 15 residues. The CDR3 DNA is TGTGCCAGCAGCCAAACAGGGGGAGAAAATCAGCCCCAGCATTTT. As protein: CASSQTGGENQPQHF.

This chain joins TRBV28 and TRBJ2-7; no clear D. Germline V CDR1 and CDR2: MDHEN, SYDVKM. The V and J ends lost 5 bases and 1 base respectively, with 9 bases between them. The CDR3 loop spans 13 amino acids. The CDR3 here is CASSLGLSYEQYF. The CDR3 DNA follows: TGTGCCAGCAGTCTGGGCCTATCCTACGAGCAGTACTTC.

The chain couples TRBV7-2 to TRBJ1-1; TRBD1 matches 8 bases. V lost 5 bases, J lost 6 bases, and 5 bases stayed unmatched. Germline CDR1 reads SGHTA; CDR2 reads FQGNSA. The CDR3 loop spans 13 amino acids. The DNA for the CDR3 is TGTGCCAGCAGCCAAGGGACAGGCCCTGAAGCTTTCTTT. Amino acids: CASSQGTGPEAFF.

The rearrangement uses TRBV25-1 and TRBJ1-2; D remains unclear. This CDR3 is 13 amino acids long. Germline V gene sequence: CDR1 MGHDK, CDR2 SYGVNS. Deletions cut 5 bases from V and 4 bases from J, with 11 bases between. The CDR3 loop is CASSFGVGYGYTF. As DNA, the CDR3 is TGTGCCAGCAGTTTCGGGGTGGGCTATGGCTACACCTTC.

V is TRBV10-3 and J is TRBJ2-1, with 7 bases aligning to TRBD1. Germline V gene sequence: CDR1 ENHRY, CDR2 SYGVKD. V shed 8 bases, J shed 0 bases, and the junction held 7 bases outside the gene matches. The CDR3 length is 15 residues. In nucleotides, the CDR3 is TGTGCCATCGCCAGGGACAGAAGCTCCTACAATGAGCAGTTCTTC. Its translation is CAIARDRSSYNEQFF.

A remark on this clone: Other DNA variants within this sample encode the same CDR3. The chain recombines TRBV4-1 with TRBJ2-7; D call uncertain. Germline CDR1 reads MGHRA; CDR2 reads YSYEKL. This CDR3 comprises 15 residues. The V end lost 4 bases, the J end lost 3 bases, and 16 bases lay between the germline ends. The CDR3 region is CASSPELPSYYEQYF. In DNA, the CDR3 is TGCGCCAGCAGCCCCGAACTACCGTCCTACTACGAGCAGTACTTC.

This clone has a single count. CDR3 region: CASSLVGTDTQYF. DNA for the CDR3: TGTGCCAGCAGCTTAGTCGGCACAGATACGCAGTATTTT. The rearrangement joins TRBV7-9 to TRBJ2-3; D is unclear. Germline assignment: CDR1 SEHNR and CDR2 FQNEAQ (reference sequence). Trimming left V 1 base short and J 1 base short, with 3 bases between. This CDR3 is 13 amino acids long.

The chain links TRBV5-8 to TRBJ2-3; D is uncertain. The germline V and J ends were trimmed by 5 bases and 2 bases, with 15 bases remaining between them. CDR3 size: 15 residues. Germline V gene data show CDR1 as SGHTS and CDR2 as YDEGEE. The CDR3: CASRIRQAHTDTQYF. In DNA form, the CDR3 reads TGTGCCAGCAGGATCAGACAAGCACACACAGATACGCAGTATTTT.

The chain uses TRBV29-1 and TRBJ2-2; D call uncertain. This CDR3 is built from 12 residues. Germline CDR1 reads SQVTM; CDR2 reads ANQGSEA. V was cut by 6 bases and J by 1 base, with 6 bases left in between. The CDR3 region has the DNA TGCAGCGTACAGAGGAACACCGGGGAGCTGTTTTTT. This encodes CSVQRNTGELFF.

CDR3 loop: CSAVVQFFGIQYF. As DNA, the CDR3 is TGCAGCGCCGTGGTACAATTTTTTGGCATTCAGTACTTC. The chain uses TRBV29-1 and TRBJ2-4; D gene uncertain. The germline V gene encodes CDR1 SQVTM and CDR2 ANQGSEA. Trimming stripped 7 bases from V and 9 bases from J, with 19 bases between. This CDR3 has 13 amino acids.

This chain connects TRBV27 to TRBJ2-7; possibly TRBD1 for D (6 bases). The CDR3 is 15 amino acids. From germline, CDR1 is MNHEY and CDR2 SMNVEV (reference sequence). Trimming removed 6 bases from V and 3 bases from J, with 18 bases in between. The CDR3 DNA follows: TGTGCCAGCAGCCGAAATGCAGGGGTAGACTACGAGCAGTACTTC. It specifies CASSRNAGVDYEQYF.

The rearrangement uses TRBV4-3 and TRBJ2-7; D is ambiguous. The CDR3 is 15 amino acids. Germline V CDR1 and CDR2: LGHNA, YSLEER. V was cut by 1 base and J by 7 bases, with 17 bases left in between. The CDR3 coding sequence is TGCGCCAGCAGCCAAGGGGCTAAGACCCCCCTGGAGCAGTACTTC. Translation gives CASSQGAKTPLEQYF.

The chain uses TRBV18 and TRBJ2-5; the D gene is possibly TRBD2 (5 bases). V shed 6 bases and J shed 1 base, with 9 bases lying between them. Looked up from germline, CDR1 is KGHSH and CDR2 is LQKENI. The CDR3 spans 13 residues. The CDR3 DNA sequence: TGTGCCAGCTCTGCGGGCATCCAAGAGACCCAGTACTTC. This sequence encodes CASSAGIQETQYF.

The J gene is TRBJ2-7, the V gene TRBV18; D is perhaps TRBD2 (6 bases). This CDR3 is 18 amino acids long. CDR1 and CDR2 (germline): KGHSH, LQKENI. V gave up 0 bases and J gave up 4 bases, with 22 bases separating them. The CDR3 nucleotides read TGTGCCAGCTCACCACCGACCGGGAGAAGGGGAAGGGTTTACGAGCAGTACTTC. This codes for CASSPPTGRRGRVYEQYF.

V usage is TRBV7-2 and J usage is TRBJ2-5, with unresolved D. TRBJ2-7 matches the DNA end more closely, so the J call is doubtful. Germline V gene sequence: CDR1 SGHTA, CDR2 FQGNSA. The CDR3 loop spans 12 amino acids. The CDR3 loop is CASSLRLSEQYF. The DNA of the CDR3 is TGTGCCAGCAGCCTGCGACTGTCCGAGCAGTACTTC.

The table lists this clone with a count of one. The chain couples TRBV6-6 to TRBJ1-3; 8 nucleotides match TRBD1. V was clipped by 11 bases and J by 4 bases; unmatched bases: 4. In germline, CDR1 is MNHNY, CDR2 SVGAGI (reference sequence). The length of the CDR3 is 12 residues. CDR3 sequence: CASQGAGNTIYF. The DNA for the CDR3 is TGTGCCTCTCAGGGGGCAGGAAACACCATATATTTT.

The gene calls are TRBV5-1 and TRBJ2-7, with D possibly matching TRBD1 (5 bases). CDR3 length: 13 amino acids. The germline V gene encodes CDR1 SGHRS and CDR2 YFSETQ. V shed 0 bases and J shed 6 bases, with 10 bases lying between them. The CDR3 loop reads CASSLESTGEQYF. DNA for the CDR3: TGCGCCAGCAGCTTGGAGTCCACAGGCGAGCAGTACTTC.

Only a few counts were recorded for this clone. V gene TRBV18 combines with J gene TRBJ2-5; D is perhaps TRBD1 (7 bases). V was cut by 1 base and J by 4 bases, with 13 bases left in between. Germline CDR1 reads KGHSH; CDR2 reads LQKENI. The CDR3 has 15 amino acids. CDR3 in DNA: TGTGCCAGCTCACCACAGGGGGCCGGGGGAGAGACCCAGTACTTC. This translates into CASSPQGAGGETQYF.

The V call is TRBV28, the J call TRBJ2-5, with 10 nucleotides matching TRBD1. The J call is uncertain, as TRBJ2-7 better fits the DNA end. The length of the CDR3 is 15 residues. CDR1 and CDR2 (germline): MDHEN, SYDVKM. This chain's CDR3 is CASSSGTGAGYEQYF. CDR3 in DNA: TGTGCCAGCAGTTCCGGGACAGGGGCGGGTTACGAGCAGTACTTC.

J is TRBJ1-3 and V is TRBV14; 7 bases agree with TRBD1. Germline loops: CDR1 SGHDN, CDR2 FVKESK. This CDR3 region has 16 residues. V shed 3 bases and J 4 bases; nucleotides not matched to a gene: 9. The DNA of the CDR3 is TGTGCCAGCAGCCACTGGGGACAGTTCATCGGAAACACCATATATTTT. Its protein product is CASSHWGQFIGNTIYF. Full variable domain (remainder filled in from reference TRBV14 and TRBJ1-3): EAGVTQFPSHSVIEKGQTVTLRCDPISGHDNLYWYRRVMGKEIKFLLHFVKESKQDESGMPNNRFLAERTGGTYSTLKVQPAELEDSGVYFCASSHWGQFIGNTIYFGEGSWLTVV.

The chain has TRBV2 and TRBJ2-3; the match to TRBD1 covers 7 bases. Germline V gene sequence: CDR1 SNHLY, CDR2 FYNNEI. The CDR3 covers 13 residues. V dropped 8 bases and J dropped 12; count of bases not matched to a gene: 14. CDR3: CASPHATGLPQYF. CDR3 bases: TGTGCCAGCCCTCACGCGACAGGGTTGCCCCAGTATTTT.

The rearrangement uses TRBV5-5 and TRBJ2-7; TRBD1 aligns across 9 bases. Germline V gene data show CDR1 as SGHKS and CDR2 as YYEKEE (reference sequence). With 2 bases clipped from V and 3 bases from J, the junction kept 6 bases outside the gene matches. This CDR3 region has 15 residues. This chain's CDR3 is CASSFTGTGHYEQYF. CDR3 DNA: TGTGCCAGCAGCTTCACCGGGACAGGGCACTACGAGCAGTACTTC.